Below are 12 T cell receptor beta chains sequenced from a single sample in a study of T cell responses to AZD1222 COVID-19 vaccine. The method was immunoSEQ multiplex PCR; TCRdb's version includes in-frame clones alone and lacks a portion of them. The sample has about 260,000 clones, over 90% seen once; the top ten hold 0.55%. The sequenced sample was peripheral blood, obtained on day 0 of AZD1222 vaccination. The source of these receptors is an adult in good health.

The J gene is TRBJ2-7, the V gene TRBV3-1 (or the pseudogene TRBV3-2); D not certain. V was pared by 5 bases and J by 7 bases, with 9 bases between. Germline V CDR1 and CDR2: LGHDT, YNNKEL (reference sequence). The CDR3 totals 11 residues. For the CDR3, the DNA is TGTGCCAGCAGCAACCAGAGGGAGCAGTACTTC. It yields the protein CASSNQREQYF.

The chain employs TRBV2 and TRBJ1-2; weak D call: TRBD1 (6 bases). Germline V gene data show CDR1 as SNHLY and CDR2 as FYNNEI. The V gene lost 8 bases and the J gene lost 10 bases, with 17 bases spanning the gap. The CDR3 extends over 12 amino acids. The CDR3 reads CASSMFRGPYTF. CDR3 DNA: TGTGCCAGCTCCATGTTCAGGGGCCCCTACACCTTC.

This CDR3 is CASSEALRTDTQYF. Written as DNA, the CDR3 is TGTGCCAGCAGTGAAGCGCTTCGGACAGATACGCAGTATTTT. V and J are TRBV2 and TRBJ2-3; no definite D call. Germline loops: CDR1 SNHLY, CDR2 FYNNEI. The CDR3 is 14 amino acids. Between the trimmed V and J ends, which lost 0 bases and 3 bases, there was a span of 7 bases.

J is TRBJ1-1 and V is TRBV24-1; possible D gene TRBD1, 5 bases. The CDR3 contains 15 residues. The V gene lost 2 bases and the J gene lost 1 base, with 10 bases spanning the gap. CDR1 KGHDR and CDR2 SFDVKD come from the germline V gene. The CDR3 sequence is CATSDSRTGNTEAFF. In DNA, the CDR3 is TGTGCCACCAGTGATTCTCGTACAGGGAACACTGAAGCTTTCTTT.

The V call is TRBV5-4, the J call TRBJ1-5; D unresolved. Trimming took 0 bases from V and 6 from J, leaving 10 bases between them. Germline V gene data show CDR1 as SGHNT and CDR2 as YYREEE (reference sequence). CDR3 length: 14 amino acids. The CDR3: CASSLVPGAQPQHF. CDR3 nucleotide sequence: TGTGCCAGCAGCTTGGTCCCAGGCGCTCAGCCCCAGCATTTT.

The rearrangement joins TRBV28 to TRBJ2-1; either TRBD1 or TRBD2 may fit D (5 bases each). V gave up 4 bases and J gave up 5 bases, with 6 bases separating them. The CDR3 has 12 residues. From germline, CDR1 is MDHEN and CDR2 SYDVKM. The CDR3 nucleotides are TGTGCCAGCAGTTGGGGACACAATGAGCAGTTCTTC. The encoded protein is CASSWGHNEQFF.

V gene TRBV27 combines with J gene TRBJ2-7, with TRBD1 identical over 10 bases. The V gene's germline CDR1 is MNHEY and CDR2 SMNVEV (reference sequence). The V and J ends lost 4 bases and 3 bases, in that order; junction bases with no gene match: 6. This CDR3 contains 15 residues. The CDR3 here is CASSSPGQGLYEQYF. The DNA of the CDR3 is TGTGCCAGCAGTTCACCGGGACAGGGGCTCTACGAGCAGTACTTC.

As for this clone: The junction and the germline gene differ at one end; a read error may be behind it. The gene calls are TRBV5-1 and TRBJ1-5; D is undetermined. This CDR3 comprises 13 residues. Germline V CDR1 and CDR2: SGHRS, YFSETQ. The CDR3 here is CASRLDPNQPQHF. The CDR3, as DNA: TGCGCCAGCAGGTTGGATCCGAATCAGCCCCAGCATTTT.

V is TRBV2 and J is TRBJ1-1; D unclear. Germline V gives CDR1 SNHLY, CDR2 FYNNEI. V shed 7 bases and J shed 1 base, with 10 bases lying between them. The CDR3 spans 13 residues. CDR3 bases: TGTGCCAGCAATCAAAAGGGGAACACTGAAGCTTTCTTT. Its protein product is CASNQKGNTEAFF.

About this clone: The junction and the germline gene differ at one end; a read error may be behind it. The chain is built from TRBV3-1 (or the pseudogene TRBV3-2) and TRBJ2-2; D is unresolved. There are 12 residues in the CDR3. The V gene's germline CDR1 is LGHDT and CDR2 YNNKEL (reference sequence). The CDR3 DNA sequence: TGTGCCAGCAGCCTTAACAACGGGGAGCTGTTTTTT. This encodes CASSLNNGELFF.

The sample holds one count of this clone. The rearrangement links TRBV9 to TRBJ1-6; possibly TRBD1 for D (5 bases). CDR3 length: 12 residues. The germline V and J ends were trimmed by 7 bases and 10 bases, with 12 bases remaining between them. Per germline, CDR1 SGDLS and CDR2 YYNGEE. The CDR3 bases are TGTGCCAGCGGAGGACACCAATCACCCCTCCACTTT. Amino acids: CASGGHQSPLHF.

The chain couples TRBV7-2 to TRBJ2-2; perhaps TRBD2 as D (6 bases). V lost 1 base, J lost 7 bases, and 16 bases lay in between. The CDR3 runs to 16 residues. CDR1 is SGHTA, CDR2 FQGNSA, per germline. The CDR3 is CASSLGGRISGGELFF. The DNA of the CDR3 is TGTGCCAGCAGCTTAGGTGGGAGGATTTCGGGCGGGGAGCTGTTTTTT.